This T cell receptor (beta chain) emerged from a study of OX40 agonist ivuxolimab in advanced cancers. Study outcomes and limitations: Relatively little clonal expansion, among the lowest observed, appeared in partial responders at 0.1-3.0 mg/kg. Some patients who did not respond also had low normalized T-cell clonal expansion.

Germline V lookup: CDR1 SGHTS, CDR2 YDEGEE. The CDR3 loop spans 15 amino acids. V lost 1 base, J lost 4 bases, and 12 bases lay in between. Data came from immunoSEQ multiplex PCR; TCRdb stores just in-frame clones and leaves some out. The repertoire holds tens of thousands of clones, 80% to 95% seen once, with about a tenth in the top ten. A note on this clone: Its antigen is not known.

The sample was CD4+ or CD8+ T cells sorted from blood, taken in a trial of the OX40 agonist ivuxolimab. The sequence came from an adult with an advanced solid tumor such as melanoma, head and neck, liver or kidney cancer. J is TRBJ1-5 and V is TRBV5-8, with D perhaps TRBD1 (5 bases). In nucleotides, the CDR3 is TGTGCCAGCAGCTTGATGGGGGAGTTGAATCAGCCCCAGCATTTT. This sequence encodes CASSLMGELNQPQHF. Full variable domain (remainder filled in from reference TRBV5-8 and TRBJ1-5): EAGVTQSPTHLIKTRGQQATLRCSPISGHTSVYWYQQALGLGLQFLLWYDEGEERNRGNFPPRFSGRQFPNYSSELNVNALELEDSALYLCASSLMGELNQPQHFGDGTRLSIL.